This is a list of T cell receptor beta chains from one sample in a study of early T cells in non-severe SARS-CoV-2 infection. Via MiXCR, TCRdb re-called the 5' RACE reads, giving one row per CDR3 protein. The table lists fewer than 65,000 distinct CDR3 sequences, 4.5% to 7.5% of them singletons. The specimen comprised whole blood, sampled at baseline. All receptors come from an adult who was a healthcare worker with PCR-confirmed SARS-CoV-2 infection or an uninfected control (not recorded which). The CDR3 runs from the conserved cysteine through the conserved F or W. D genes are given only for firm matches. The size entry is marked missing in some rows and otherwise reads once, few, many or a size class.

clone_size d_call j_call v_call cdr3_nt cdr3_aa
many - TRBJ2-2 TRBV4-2 TGTGCCAGCAGCCAAGGACAGGATAACACCGGGGAGCTGTTTTTT CASSQGQDNTGELFF
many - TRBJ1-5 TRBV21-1 TGTGCCAGCAGCAACCTGGGTGGGTATAGCAATCAGCCCCAGCATTTT CASSNLGGYSNQPQHF
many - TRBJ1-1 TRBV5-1 TGCGCCAGCAGCTTTTACGGTCCCACAGAGAACACTGAAGCTTTCTTT CASSFYGPTENTEAFF
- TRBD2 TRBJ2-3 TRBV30 TGTGCCTGGAGTCCTCTAGCGGGAGTAGATACGCAGTATTTT CAWSPLAGVDTQYF
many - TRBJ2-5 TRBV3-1 TGTGCCAGCAGCCAAGATCCCCATCAAGAGACCCAGTACTTC CASSQDPHQETQYF
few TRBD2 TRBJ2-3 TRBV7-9 TGTGCCAGCAGCTTAAGGGCCACTAGCGGAATCACAGATACGCAGTATTTT CASSLRATSGITDTQYF
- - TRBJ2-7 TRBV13 TGTGCCAGCAGCTTGGGGATCCGGGACCTGGGCTACGAGCAGTACTTC CASSLGIRDLGYEQYF
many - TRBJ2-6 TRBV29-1 TGCAGCGTGAGTACAGGGTACTCTGGGGCCAACGTCCTGACTTTC CSVSTGYSGANVLTF
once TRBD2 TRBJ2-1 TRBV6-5 TGTGCCAGCAGTTACTCGAGTTTAGCGGGAGGGCCTTCTGTAGATGAGCAGTTCTTC CASSYSSLAGGPSVDEQFF
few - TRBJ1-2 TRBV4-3 TGCGCCAGCAGCCAAGATCTCTATGGCAGCCAGAAGGGCTACACCTTC CASSQDLYGSQKGYTF
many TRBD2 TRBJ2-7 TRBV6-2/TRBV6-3 TGTGCCAGCAGTCGGGACTATCTCTACGAGCAGTACTTC CASSRDYLYEQYF
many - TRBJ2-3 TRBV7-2 TGTGCCAGCCTACTCAAAGGCAGAAGCACAGATACGCAGTATTTT CASLLKGRSTDTQYF
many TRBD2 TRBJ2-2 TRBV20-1 TGCAGTATCAGCGGGGTAGCGAACACCGGGGAGCTGTTTTTT CSISGVANTGELFF
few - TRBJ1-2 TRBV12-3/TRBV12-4 TGTGCCAGCAGTTTGGGTACAGCGATCCTTAACTATGGCTACACCTTC CASSLGTAILNYGYTF
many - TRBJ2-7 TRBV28 TGTGCCAGCAGTTTAAGTCAGTTCTACGAGCAGTACTTC CASSLSQFYEQYF
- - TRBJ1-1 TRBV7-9 TGTGCCAGCAGCTCTAGGGGGGGCGGCACGATTACGTCTGAAGCTTTCTTT CASSSRGGGTITSEAFF
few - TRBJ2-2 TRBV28 TGTGCCAGCCTCCTCTCAGGCAGAATGACCGGGGAGCTGTTTTTT CASLLSGRMTGELFF
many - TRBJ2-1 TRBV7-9 TGTGCCAGCAGCTTTAGGTCCCTTAGGGATGAGCAGTTCTTC CASSFRSLRDEQFF
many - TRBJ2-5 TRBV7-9 TGTGCCAGCAGCCCGACCCGGGGGGCTCAAGAGACCCAGTACTTC CASSPTRGAQETQYF
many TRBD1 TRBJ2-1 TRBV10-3 TGTGCCATCAGTGAGGACAGGGTTAAGAATGAGCAGTTCTTC CAISEDRVKNEQFF
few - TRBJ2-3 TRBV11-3 TGTGCCAGCAGCGTAAGCGGGAGCACAGATACGCAGTATTTT CASSVSGSTDTQYF
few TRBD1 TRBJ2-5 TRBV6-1 TGTGCCAGCAGTGAAGCCTACTGGACAGGAACGGAGACCCAGTACTTC CASSEAYWTGTETQYF